The subject of this entry is one T cell receptor beta chain. What it binds is unknown. The sample is drawn from a study of T cell repertoires in cytomegalovirus infection. In the study overall: Recently identified HLA-C-restricted and well-studied HLA-B-restricted CMV epitopes were used. CMV infection together with matching HLA type was indicated by public TCR beta signatures.

TCRdb analysed the reads with MiXCR anew, one entry per CDR3 protein. The sample contains more than 250,000 distinct CDR3 sequences, roughly 25% of which appear only once. The CDR3 consists of 15 residues. V lost 10 bases to trimming and J lost 7 bases, with 20 bases between them. This chain uses TRBV12-3 or TRBV12-4 with TRBJ1-6; no clear D gene. Sequences were derived from cultured PBMCs, sampled from culture after CMV antigen stimulation. The sequence was collected from a human donor in good health (CMV status not recorded). Some clones in this sample may be carry-over from other donors' samples. The CDR3 nucleotides read TGTGCCATCAAAGGGCTCAACTCCGCAAATTCACCCCTCCACTTT. Its translation is CAIKGLNSANSPLHF.